This entry describes one TCR beta chain. This record belongs to a study of T cell responses to AZD1222 COVID-19 vaccine. TCRdb's table, derived via immunoSEQ multiplex PCR, lists solely in-frame clones and lacks some. The sample gives roughly 70,000 clones, 65% to 90% of which show up once; about 5.8% is in the top ten. Germline assignment: CDR1 WNHNN and CDR2 SYGVQD (reference sequence). The CDR3 extends over 13 amino acids. The V and J ends lost 3 bases and 2 bases respectively, with 8 bases between them. This chain joins TRBV10-1 and TRBJ2-7; D is ambiguous. The sequence came from an adult in good health. Sequenced material: peripheral blood, taken on day 0 of AZD1222 vaccination. CDR3 loop: CASSDAFTYEQYF. CDR3 DNA: TGCGCCAGCAGTGATGCCTTTACCTACGAGCAGTACTTC.